This T cell receptor (beta chain) was recorded in a study of preoperative IRX-2 immunotherapy in early breast cancer. Profiled with immunoSEQ multiplex PCR; TCRdb holds only in-frame clones, not every one. Of around 3,700 clones in the sample, around 69% were seen once. Stated treatment: preoperative locoregional IRX-2 cytokine immunotherapy. Samples came from a phase Ib trial of preoperative locoregional IRX-2 cytokine immunotherapy. V shed 2 bases and J 9 bases; nucleotides not matched to a gene: 10. Germline V lookup: CDR1 MNHGY, CDR2 SAAAGT. CDR3 size: 16 residues. The TCR originated in a human donor with breast cancer. J is TRBJ2-1 and V is TRBV6-8; 10 nucleotides match TRBD2. Sequences were derived from tumor tissue, sampled after IRX-2 immunotherapy. The CDR3: CASSYVLASGSSEQFF. The CDR3 DNA reads TGTGCCAGCAGTTACGTGCTGGCTAGCGGGAGCTCTGAGCAGTTCTTC.